The 8 T cell receptor beta chains given below trace back to one sample, sequenced in a study of CD8+ T cells in alopecia areata. It was cDNA, reverse transcribed from extracted RNA, that served as the sequencing template. Assay: immunoSEQ multiplex PCR; the TCRdb copy retains only in-frame clones and omits some. The sample records 190,000 or so clones, 45% to 65% being singletons. Treatment: oral pan-JAK inhibitor, 5-10 mg twice daily. The specimen was CD4+ T cells sorted from blood, collected at week 4, from a patient treated with tofacitinib. The receptors come from a human donor with alopecia areata.

This chain uses TRBV30 with TRBJ2-5; no clear D. Between the trimmed V and J ends, which lost 2 bases and 1 base, there was a span of 14 bases. Germline CDR1 reads GTSNPN; CDR2 reads SVGIG (reference sequence). This CDR3 contains 15 residues. The CDR3 protein is CAWSPIGPSQETQYF. CDR3 sequence (DNA): TGTGCCTGGAGTCCGATCGGTCCCTCCCAAGAGACCCAGTACTTC.

This clone has a handful of counts. The chain combines TRBV30 with TRBJ1-2; no definite D call. Germline V gene lookup returns CDR1 GTSNPN and CDR2 SVGIG (reference sequence). The length of the CDR3 is 10 residues. This CDR3 reads CASKGPGYTF. CDR3 nucleotides: TGTGCTTCTAAGGGCCCAGGCTACACCTTC.

CDR3 DNA sequence: TGTGCCTGGGGTACGACAGGGAACTATGGCTACACCTTC. It yields the protein CAWGTTGNYGYTF. The chain couples TRBV30 to TRBJ1-2, with 7 positions matching TRBD1. The CDR3 consists of 13 residues. J lost 2 bases, V lost 5 bases, and 5 bases had no gene match. The V gene's germline CDR1 is GTSNPN and CDR2 SVGIG (reference sequence).

CDR3 amino acids: CASSQGGQLFF. Here the CDR3 DNA reads TGTGCCAGCAGCCAAGGCGGACAGCTATTCTTT. The genes are TRBV14 and TRBJ1-1, with D possibly being TRBD1 (6 bases). Per germline, CDR1 SGHDN and CDR2 FVKESK. Trimming took 1 base from V and 14 from J, leaving 11 bases between them. The CDR3 runs to 11 residues.

V is TRBV5-8 and J is TRBJ2-5, with D tentatively TRBD2 (6 bases). The CDR3 length is 14 residues. Per the germline V gene, CDR1 is SGHTS and CDR2 is YDEGEE. V was clipped by 4 bases and J by 3 bases, with 13 bases between them. The CDR3 loop is CASSEGTYKETQYF. As DNA, the CDR3 is TGTGCCAGCAGCGAGGGGACTTACAAAGAGACCCAGTACTTC.

This sequence joins TRBV6-6 and TRBJ2-7; 10 nucleotides align to TRBD1. Germline V gene lookup returns CDR1 MNHNY and CDR2 SVGAGI (reference sequence). The CDR3 is 15 amino acids. V shed 5 bases, J shed 1 base, and the junction held 5 bases outside the gene matches. CDR3 loop: CASSTRGQGSYEQYF. DNA of the CDR3: TGTGCCAGCAGTACTCGGGGACAGGGGTCCTACGAGCAGTACTTC.

V and J are TRBV4-1 and TRBJ1-6, with TRBD1 identical over 9 bases. Germline V gives CDR1 MGHRA, CDR2 YSYEKL. The CDR3 spans 15 residues. With V trimmed by 3 bases and J by 8 bases, 5 bases remained unmatched. CDR3 region: CASSHPQGADSPLHF. CDR3 nucleotide sequence: TGCGCCAGCAGCCACCCACAGGGGGCGGATTCACCCCTCCACTTT.

This chain connects TRBV25-1 to TRBJ2-7, with 11 bases identical to TRBD2. CDR1 and CDR2 from the germline V gene are MGHDK and SYGVNS. J was trimmed by 4 bases and V by 5 bases; bases with no gene match: 7. The CDR3 has 15 residues. CDR3 sequence (DNA): TGTGCCAGCAGTCCGGCTAGCGGGGGGTTTTACGAGCAGTACTTC. Translating it yields CASSPASGGFYEQYF.